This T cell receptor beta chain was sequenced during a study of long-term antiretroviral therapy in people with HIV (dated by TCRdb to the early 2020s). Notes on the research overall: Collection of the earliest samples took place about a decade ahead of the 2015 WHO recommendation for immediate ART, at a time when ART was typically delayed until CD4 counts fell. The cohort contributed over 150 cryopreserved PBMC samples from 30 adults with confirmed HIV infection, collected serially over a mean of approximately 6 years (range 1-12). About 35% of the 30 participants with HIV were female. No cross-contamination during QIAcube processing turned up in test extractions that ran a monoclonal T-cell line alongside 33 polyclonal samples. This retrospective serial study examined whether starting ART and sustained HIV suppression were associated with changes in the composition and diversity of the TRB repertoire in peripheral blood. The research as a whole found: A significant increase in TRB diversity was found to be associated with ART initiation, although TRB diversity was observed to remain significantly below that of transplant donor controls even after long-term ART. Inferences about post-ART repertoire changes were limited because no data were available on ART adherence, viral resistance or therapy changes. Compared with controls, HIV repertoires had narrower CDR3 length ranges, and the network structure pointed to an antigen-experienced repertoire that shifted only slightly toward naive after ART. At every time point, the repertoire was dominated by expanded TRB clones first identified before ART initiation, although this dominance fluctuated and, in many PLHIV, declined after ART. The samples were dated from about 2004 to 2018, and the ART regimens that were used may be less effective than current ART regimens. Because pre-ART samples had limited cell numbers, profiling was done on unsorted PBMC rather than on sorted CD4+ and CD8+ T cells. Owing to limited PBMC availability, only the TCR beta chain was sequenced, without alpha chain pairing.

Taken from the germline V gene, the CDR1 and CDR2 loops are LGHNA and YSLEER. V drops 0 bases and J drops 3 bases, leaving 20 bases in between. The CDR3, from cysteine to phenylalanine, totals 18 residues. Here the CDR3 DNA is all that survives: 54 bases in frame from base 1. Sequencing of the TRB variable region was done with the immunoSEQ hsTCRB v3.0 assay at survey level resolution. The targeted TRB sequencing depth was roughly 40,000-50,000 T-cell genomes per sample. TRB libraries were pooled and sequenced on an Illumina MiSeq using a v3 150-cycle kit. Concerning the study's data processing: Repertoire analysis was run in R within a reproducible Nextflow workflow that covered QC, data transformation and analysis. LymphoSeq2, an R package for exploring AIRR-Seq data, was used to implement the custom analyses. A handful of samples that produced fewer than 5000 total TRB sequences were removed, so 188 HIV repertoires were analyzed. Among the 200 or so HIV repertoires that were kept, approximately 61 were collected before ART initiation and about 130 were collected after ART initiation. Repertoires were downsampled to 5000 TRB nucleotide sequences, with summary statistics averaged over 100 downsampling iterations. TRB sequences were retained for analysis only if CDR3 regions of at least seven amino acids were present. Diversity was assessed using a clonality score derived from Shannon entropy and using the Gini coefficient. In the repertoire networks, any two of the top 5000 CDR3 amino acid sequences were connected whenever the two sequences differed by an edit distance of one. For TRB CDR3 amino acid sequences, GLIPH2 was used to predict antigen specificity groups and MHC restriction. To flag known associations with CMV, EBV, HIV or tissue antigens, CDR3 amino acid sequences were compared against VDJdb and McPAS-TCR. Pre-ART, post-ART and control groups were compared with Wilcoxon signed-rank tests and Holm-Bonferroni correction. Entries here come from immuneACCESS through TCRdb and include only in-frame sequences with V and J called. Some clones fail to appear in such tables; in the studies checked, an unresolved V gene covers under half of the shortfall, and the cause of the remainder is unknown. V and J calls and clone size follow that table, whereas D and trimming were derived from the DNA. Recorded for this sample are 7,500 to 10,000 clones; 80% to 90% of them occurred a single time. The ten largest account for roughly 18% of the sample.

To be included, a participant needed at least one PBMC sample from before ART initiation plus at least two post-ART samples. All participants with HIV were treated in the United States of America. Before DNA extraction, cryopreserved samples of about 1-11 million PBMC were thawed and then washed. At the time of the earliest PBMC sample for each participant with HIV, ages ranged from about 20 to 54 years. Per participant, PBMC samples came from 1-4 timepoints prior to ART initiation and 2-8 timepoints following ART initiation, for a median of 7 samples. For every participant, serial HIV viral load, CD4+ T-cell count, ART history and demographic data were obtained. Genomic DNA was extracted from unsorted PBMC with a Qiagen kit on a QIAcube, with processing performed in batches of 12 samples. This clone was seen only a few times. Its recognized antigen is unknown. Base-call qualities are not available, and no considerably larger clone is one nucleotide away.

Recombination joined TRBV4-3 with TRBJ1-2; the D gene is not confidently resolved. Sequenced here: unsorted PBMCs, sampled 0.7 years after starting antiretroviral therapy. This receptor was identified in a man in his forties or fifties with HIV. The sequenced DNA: TGCGCCAGCAGCCAAGATAGGCCAGGCGTGGGCTTGGACTATGGCTACACCTTC. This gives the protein CASSQDRPGVGLDYGYTF.